This T cell receptor (beta chain) was recovered during a study of shared clonotypes between healthy human individuals. General study points: Sequencing depth was a factor that was expected to affect clonotype sharing among donors.

This clone was seen a single time. Its antigen is currently unknown. The authors distributed each subset's genomic DNA evenly over several immunoSEQ plates. Profiling relied on immunoSEQ multiplex PCR, and the TCRdb table lists in-frame clones only, not all of them. The sample lists millions of clones, about 95% occurring once. CD8 cells classed as naive were CD45RO-negative and positively selected for CCR7, excluding terminally differentiated effector memory CD45RA+ cells. V dropped 3 bases and J dropped 8 bases, with 13 bases sitting between them. The CDR3 spans 14 residues. The V gene's germline CDR1 is MGHRA and CDR2 YSYEKL.

The sequence was collected from a man aged 18 to 29 in good health. The sequenced sample was naive CD8+ T cells sorted from blood. The chain uses TRBV4-1 and TRBJ2-2; no clear D. The CDR3 sequence: CASSHLSGGGELFF. In DNA form, the CDR3 reads TGCGCCAGCAGCCACCTCTCGGGCGGAGGGGAGCTGTTTTTT.